This T cell receptor (beta chain) is from a study of blood T cell repertoires in COVID-19. Study as a whole: Acute and convalescent COVID-19 specimens originated in the United States, Italy and Spain. PBMCs, B-cell-depleted T cells, or T cells provided the cDNA or gDNA that made up the material.

V shed 5 bases, J shed 3 bases, and the junction held 6 bases outside the gene matches. The CDR3 sequence is 15 residues long. Looked up from germline, CDR1 is SGHAT and CDR2 is FQNNGV. Original processing notes: Estimates of nucleated cell counts were drawn from the amplification of reference gene primers. TCRdb keeps only in-frame clones here, not all; method: immunoSEQ multiplex PCR. V, J and clone size are taken as reported in that table, and D and trimming were inferred from the DNA itself. The table lists about 260,000 clones, over 75% of them singletons. Sequenced: peripheral blood. The receptor was derived from a human donor in a cohort sampled during active COVID-19. The chain carries TRBV11-2 and TRBJ1-4; the match to TRBD1 covers 7 bases. The CDR3 is CASSRTGLPNEKLFF. For the CDR3, the DNA is TGTGCCAGCAGCCGGACAGGCCTTCCTAATGAAAAACTGTTTTTT.